This T cell receptor beta chain stems from a study of cytomegalovirus exposure and HLA in healthy donors. Study observations and caveats: In a later analysis, several top co-occurrence clusters appeared linked to parvovirus B19, influenza, CMV and Epstein-Barr virus. Roughly uniform depth of sequencing across donors was assumed in presence/absence analyses.

The V gene lost 1 base and the J gene lost 6 bases, with 4 bases spanning the gap. The CDR3 totals 12 residues. In germline, CDR1 is LNHDA, CDR2 SQIVND (reference sequence). About this clone: Its antigen is unidentified. Other DNA sequences in this specimen translate into the identical CDR3.

With 60 Vbeta and 13 Jbeta primers, the PCR was carried out. Clones were sequenced by immunoSEQ multiplex PCR, and TCRdb holds only the in-frame ones, with some missing. The repertoire holds 90,000 to 120,000 clones, roughly 70% seen once, with about a tenth in the top ten. Sequenced input: PBMCs. This rearrangement joins TRBV19 to TRBJ1-5, with D unresolved. The sequence was obtained from a man aged 35 to 55 in good health and CMV-seropositive. The DNA for the CDR3 is TGTGCCAGTAGTATAGGACTTCAGCCCCAGCATTTT. Its protein is CASSIGLQPQHF.